The T cell receptor beta chain described here comes from a study of T cell responses to AZD1222 COVID-19 vaccine. Study conclusions and caveats: Variant regions that are unmutated are reportedly the target of nearly half of spike-specific TCRs.

Details on this clone: Its cognate antigen is unknown.

Profiling relied on immunoSEQ multiplex PCR, and the TCRdb table lists in-frame clones only, not all of them. The top ten clones hold 2.5% to 3% of a sample with approximately 160,000 clones, around 87% of them seen once. CDR1 and CDR2 from the germline V gene are MNHEY and SMNVEV (reference sequence). Trimming removed 4 bases from V and 7 bases from J, with 14 bases in between. The CDR3 spans 15 residues. The TCR comes from an adult in good health. The specimen was peripheral blood, collected on day 0 of AZD1222 vaccination. The chain couples TRBV27 to TRBJ1-6; D perhaps matches TRBD1 (6 bases). CDR3 coding DNA: TGTGCCAGCAGTTGGGACAAGGGAGGGAATTCACCCCTCCACTTT. This sequence encodes CASSWDKGGNSPLHF.